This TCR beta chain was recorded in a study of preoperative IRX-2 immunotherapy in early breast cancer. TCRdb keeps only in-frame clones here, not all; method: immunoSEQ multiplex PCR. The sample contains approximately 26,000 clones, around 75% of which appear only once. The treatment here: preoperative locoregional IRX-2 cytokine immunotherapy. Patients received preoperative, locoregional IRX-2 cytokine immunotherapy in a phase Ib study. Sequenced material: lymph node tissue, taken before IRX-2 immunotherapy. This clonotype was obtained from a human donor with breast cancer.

Written as DNA, the CDR3 is TGCGCCAGCAGCCAAGGTCTGAGACAGCAGAATGAAAAACTGTTTTTT. This codes for CASSQGLRQQNEKLFF. V and J are TRBV1 and TRBJ1-4; TRBD1, the table's D call, lacks a check against the DNA. TRBV1 is a documented pseudogene. The CDR3 has 16 residues.